The clone carrying this T cell receptor delta chain was recorded a few times. TCRdb's listed protein matches a much larger clone and diverges from this DNA's translation at residue 5, likely through a read error; the protein shown comes from the DNA. These data belong to a study of gamma-delta T cells after stem cell transplantation. TCRdb reran clone calling via CATT on the RT-PCR reads. The sample consists of about 10,000 delta-chain clones, roughly 1.3% of them appearing once. Looked up from germline, CDR1 is GEAIGNYY and CDR2 is EKD. The V gene end was trimmed by 3 bases and the J gene end by 4 bases; junction bases not matched to a gene: 25. CDR3 size: 20 residues.

The source is a human donor. It is not recorded whose cells these are; they may come from a transplant donor. The sequencing sample was made of gamma-delta T cells. This chain uses TRDV2 with TRDJ1; 7 bases map to TRDD3. The CDR3 loop is CACDPLLRSVLGIGSDKLIF. In DNA form, the CDR3 reads TGTGCCTGTGACCCCCTACTTCGGAGCGTACTGGGGATCGGGAGCGATAAACTCATCTTT.